A selection of T cell receptor beta chains follows, all from one sample in a study of T cell clonotyping in hematopoietic cell transplantation. TCRdb keeps only in-frame clones here, not all; method: immunoSEQ multiplex PCR. Of some 49,000 clones listed, just over 85% are singletons. This specimen was peripheral blood mononuclear cells, taken before stem cell transplant. These receptors were collected from a man aged 60 to 75 with biphenotypic leukemia. Some clones in this sample may be carry-over from other donors' samples. The CDR3 runs from the conserved cysteine through the conserved F or W. The order of the fields is J gene, V gene, clone size, D gene, CDR3 DNA, CDR3 protein. The D gene is left open where the match is weak. Only some rows state a clone size, as once, few, many or a class for expanded clones.

J gene: TRBJ1-2; V gene: TRBV11-2; clone size: .; D gene: TRBD1; CDR3 DNA: TGTGCCAGCAGCTCCAGACAGGGACCATATGGCTACACCTTC; CDR3 protein: CASSSRQGPYGYTF
J gene: TRBJ2-1; V gene: TRBV4-2; clone size: once; D gene: TRBD2; CDR3 DNA: TGTGCCAGCAGCCAAAACCCGGGACTAGCGGGTGTTGAGCAGTTCTTC; CDR3 protein: CASSQNPGLAGVEQFF
J gene: TRBJ1-1; V gene: TRBV19; clone size: .; D gene: .; CDR3 DNA: TGTGCCAGTAGTCCCCGGGACCAGAATCGGGCTGAAGCTTTCTTT; CDR3 protein: CASSPRDQNRAEAFF
J gene: TRBJ2-7; V gene: TRBV18; clone size: .; D gene: .; CDR3 DNA: TGTGCCAGCTCACCCGAATCCCCCCACGAGCAGTACTTC; CDR3 protein: CASSPESPHEQYF
J gene: TRBJ2-2; V gene: TRBV5-1; clone size: .; D gene: .; CDR3 DNA: TGCGCCAGCAGTAGAACGGGGAACACCGGGGAGCTGTTTTTT; CDR3 protein: CASSRTGNTGELFF
J gene: TRBJ2-7; V gene: TRBV11-2; clone size: .; D gene: .; CDR3 DNA: TGTGCCAGCAGCTTAGACGTAGGGCCGCATATCGAGCAGTACTTC; CDR3 protein: CASSLDVGPHIEQYF
J gene: TRBJ1-2; V gene: TRBV15; clone size: few; D gene: .; CDR3 DNA: TGTGCCACCAGCAGACGTGTGACTGGAGATGGCTACACCTTC; CDR3 protein: CATSRRVTGDGYTF
J gene: TRBJ2-7; V gene: TRBV15; clone size: .; D gene: .; CDR3 DNA: TGTGCCACCAGCAGAGATTGGGGGGCCGGGGGCTCCGAGCAGTACTTC; CDR3 protein: CATSRDWGAGGSEQYF
J gene: TRBJ1-1; V gene: TRBV28; clone size: .; D gene: .; CDR3 DNA: TGTGCCAGCAGCGTCGGAACTCTTATGAACACTGAAGCTTTCTTT; CDR3 protein: CASSVGTLMNTEAFF
J gene: TRBJ2-7; V gene: TRBV30; clone size: .; D gene: TRBD2; CDR3 DNA: TGTGCCTGGAGTTCTCTAGCGGGAGGGTACGAGCAGTACTTC; CDR3 protein: CAWSSLAGGYEQYF
J gene: TRBJ2-7; V gene: TRBV9; clone size: .; D gene: .; CDR3 DNA: TGTGCCAGCAGTCCCGGGACACGAGCTTACGAGCAGTACTTC; CDR3 protein: CASSPGTRAYEQYF
J gene: TRBJ1-1; V gene: TRBV5-6; clone size: .; D gene: .; CDR3 DNA: TGTGCCAGCAGCTTTAGGGATCGGACTGAAGCTTTCTTT; CDR3 protein: CASSFRDRTEAFF
J gene: TRBJ1-4; V gene: TRBV2; clone size: .; D gene: .; CDR3 DNA: TGTGCCAGCAGGTCAGGGGCGGATGAAAAACTGTTTTTT; CDR3 protein: CASRSGADEKLFF
J gene: TRBJ1-2; V gene: TRBV4-2; clone size: few; D gene: .; CDR3 DNA: TGTGCCAGCAGCCAAGAGTTGTCAGGGAGCCTAGATTATGGCTACACCTTC; CDR3 protein: CASSQELSGSLDYGYTF
J gene: TRBJ2-3; V gene: TRBV14; clone size: once; D gene: TRBD2; CDR3 DNA: TGTGCCAGCAGCCAAGAAGAGGCATGGGCGGGAGGGCCTACAGATACGCAGTATTTT; CDR3 protein: CASSQEEAWAGGPTDTQYF
J gene: TRBJ1-4; V gene: TRBV14; clone size: .; D gene: .; CDR3 DNA: TGTGCCAGCAGAAACCGGGACATACCTGTAAGGAATGAAAAACTGTTTTTT; CDR3 protein: CASRNRDIPVRNEKLFF
J gene: TRBJ2-7; V gene: TRBV5-1; clone size: .; D gene: TRBD1; CDR3 DNA: TGCGCCAGCAGCTACGGGACAGAATACGAGCAGTACTTC; CDR3 protein: CASSYGTEYEQYF
J gene: TRBJ1-1; V gene: TRBV6-1; clone size: .; D gene: .; CDR3 DNA: TGTGCCAGCAGTCTGACGGAGAACACTGAAGCTTTCTTT; CDR3 protein: CASSLTENTEAFF
J gene: TRBJ1-2; V gene: TRBV4-3; clone size: .; D gene: .; CDR3 DNA: TGCGCCAGCAGCCAAACCGACAGCGGGACTCGCGGCTACACCTTC; CDR3 protein: CASSQTDSGTRGYTF
J gene: TRBJ1-5; V gene: TRBV6-6; clone size: .; D gene: .; CDR3 DNA: TGTGCCAGCAGTTATAACAGGAATCAGCCCCAGCATTTT; CDR3 protein: CASSYNRNQPQHF
J gene: TRBJ2-4; V gene: TRBV28; clone size: .; D gene: .; CDR3 DNA: TGTGCCAGCAGTCCCTCCTCCGGCGGGGCCAAAAACATTCAGTACTTC; CDR3 protein: CASSPSSGGAKNIQYF
J gene: TRBJ1-1; V gene: TRBV11-1; clone size: once; D gene: .; CDR3 DNA: TGTGCCAGCACCGTCGGGACCCGGGATTACAACACTGAAGCTTTCTTT; CDR3 protein: CASTVGTRDYNTEAFF